This T cell receptor (beta chain) came from a study of blood T cell repertoires in COVID-19. Study as a whole: The study drew acute and convalescent COVID-19 samples from the United States, Italy and Spain. Sources were T cells, B-cell-depleted T cells, or PBMCs; the material itself was cDNA or gDNA.

Methods used by the authors: By means of reference gene primer amplification, nucleated cell counts were estimated. TCRdb's table, derived via immunoSEQ multiplex PCR, lists solely in-frame clones and lacks some. That table gives V, J and clone size, and the DNA gave D and trimming. Of tens of thousands of clones in the sample, roughly four fifths were seen once. The CDR3 is 18 residues long. V dropped 2 bases and J dropped 1; count of bases not matched to a gene: 5. The germline CDR1 and CDR2 sequences are LNHNV and YYDKDF (reference sequence). The receptor's source is a middle-aged man with active or convalescent COVID-19. The sample comprised peripheral blood. This chain joins TRBV15 and TRBJ1-4; TRBD1 matches at 12 bases. The CDR3 coding sequence is TGTGCCACCAGCAGACAAGGGACAGGGGGCCTAACTAATGAAAAACTGTTTTTT. Translating gives CATSRQGTGGLTNEKLFF.